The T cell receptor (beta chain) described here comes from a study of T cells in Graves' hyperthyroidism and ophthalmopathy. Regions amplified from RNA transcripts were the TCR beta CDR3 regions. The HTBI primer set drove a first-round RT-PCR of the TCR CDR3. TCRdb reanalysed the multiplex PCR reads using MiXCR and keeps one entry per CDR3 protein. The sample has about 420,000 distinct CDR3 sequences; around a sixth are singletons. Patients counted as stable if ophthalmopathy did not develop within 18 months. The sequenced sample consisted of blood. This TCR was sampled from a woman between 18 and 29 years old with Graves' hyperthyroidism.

Here the CDR3 reads CASRLAGVREQYF. The CDR3 region has the DNA TGTGCCAGCCGCTTAGCGGGAGTCCGCGAGCAGTACTTC. J is TRBJ2-7 and V is TRBV27, with 9 nucleotides matching TRBD2. The CDR3 has 13 amino acids. Germline trimming cut 8 bases from V and 6 bases from J; bases unmatched to any gene: 8. CDR1 and CDR2 from the germline V gene are MNHEY and SMNVEV (reference sequence).